The 16 T cell receptor beta chains presented below share a single source sample, sequenced in a study of cytomegalovirus exposure and HLA in healthy donors. The PCR contained 60 Vbeta and 13 Jbeta primers. Here immunoSEQ multiplex PCR was the method, and the copy in TCRdb shows in-frame clones only, minus some. This repertoire shows roughly 93,000 clones, roughly 82% found once; its top ten account for approximately 9.2%. Sequencing was performed on PBMCs. The receptors were gathered from a human donor in good health.

The rearrangement links TRBV12-5 to TRBJ2-7; 8 nucleotides align to TRBD1. Germline loops: CDR1 LGHNT, CDR2 FRNRAP. V gave up 0 bases and J gave up 2 bases; unmatched junction bases: 3. This CDR3 is 15 amino acids long. DNA of the CDR3: TGTGCTAGTGGTTTGGTACCACAGGGGGCCTACGAGCAGTACTTC. Its protein is CASGLVPQGAYEQYF.

There are a few counts of this clone. J is TRBJ2-5 and V is TRBV30; 7 bases line up with TRBD1. CDR3 size: 14 residues. V dropped 0 bases and J dropped 4; count of bases not matched to a gene: 5. Per the germline V gene, CDR1 is GTSNPN and CDR2 is SVGIG (reference sequence). For the CDR3, the DNA is TGTGCCTGGAGTGTAAGAGGGGGCCGAGAGACCCAGTACTTC. It translates to CAWSVRGGRETQYF. The entire variable domain, with the rest obtained from reference TRBV30 and TRBJ2-5, is as follows: SQTIHQWPATLVQPVGSPLSLECTVEGTSNPNLYWYRQAAGRGLQLLFYSVGIGQISSEVPQNLSASRPQDRQFILSSKKLLLSDSGFYLCAWSVRGGRETQYFGPGTRLLVL.

The chain recombines TRBV2 with TRBJ1-5; D is possibly TRBD1 (5 bases). Looked up from germline, CDR1 is SNHLY and CDR2 is FYNNEI. The CDR3 is 16 amino acids. Between the trimmed V and J ends, which lost 0 bases and 3 bases, there was a span of 12 bases. For the CDR3, the DNA is TGTGCCAGCAGTGAAGCGCTTCAGGGAAACAATCAGCCCCAGCATTTT. It encodes CASSEALQGNNQPQHF.

V and J are TRBV6-1 and TRBJ2-1, with D perhaps TRBD1 (5 bases). The CDR3 spans 13 residues. V gave up 4 bases and J gave up 8 bases, with 12 bases separating them. Germline V gene sequence: CDR1 MNHNS, CDR2 SASEGT. The CDR3 region is CASSGAGFYEQFF. The CDR3 DNA is TGTGCCAGCAGTGGGGCAGGGTTTTATGAGCAGTTCTTC.

This sequence joins TRBV4-1 and TRBJ2-3, with D possibly matching TRBD2 (6 bases). The CDR3 sequence is 15 residues long. Germline CDR1 reads MGHRA; CDR2 reads YSYEKL. Trimming left V 5 bases short and J 0 bases short, with 12 bases between. The CDR3 DNA reads TGCGCCAGCAGCTATCACGGGGGTAGCACAGATACGCAGTATTTT. This codes for CASSYHGGSTDTQYF.

This clone was seen only once. V usage is TRBV19 and J usage is TRBJ2-7; 9 nucleotides match TRBD2. In germline, CDR1 is LNHDA, CDR2 SQIVND (reference sequence). The CDR3 runs to 15 residues. Unmatched junction bases numbered 7, after V lost 5 bases and J lost 2 bases. The CDR3 sequence is CASSPGLALTYEQYF. CDR3 nucleotide sequence: TGTGCCAGTAGTCCCGGACTAGCGCTAACCTACGAGCAGTACTTC.

The chain has TRBV12-5 and TRBJ2-1; TRBD1 matches at 8 bases. V trimming: 1 base; J trimming: 9 bases; junction bases outside the gene matches: 17. CDR1 is LGHNT, CDR2 FRNRAP, per germline. CDR3 length equals 18 residues. The DNA of the CDR3 is TGTGCTAGTGGTTTGGAAAAACCCGGGACAGGCGGGGTGAGTGAGCAGTTCTTC. It translates to CASGLEKPGTGGVSEQFF.

J is TRBJ1-5 and V is TRBV6-1; 8 nucleotides align to TRBD1. The CDR3 totals 15 residues. The junction had 9 bases not matched to a gene; V was cut back by 5 bases and J by 6 bases. Germline V CDR1 and CDR2: MNHNS, SASEGT. For the CDR3, the DNA is TGTGCCAGCAGTTTAGACAGGGGTTTGGGTCAGCCCCAGCATTTT. It specifies CASSLDRGLGQPQHF.

The chain employs TRBV15 and TRBJ2-3; maybe TRBD2 (6 bases). This CDR3 spans 14 amino acids. The V and J ends lost 3 bases and 3 bases respectively, with 10 bases between them. Germline assignment: CDR1 LNHNV and CDR2 YYDKDF (reference sequence). The CDR3 nucleotides are TGTGCCACCAGCAGGAGGGGACTTACAGATACGCAGTATTTT. This codes for CATSRRGLTDTQYF.

This chain links TRBV10-3 with TRBJ1-1, with D possibly TRBD1 on 6 matching bases. Trimming left V 4 bases short and J 4 bases short, with 22 bases between. This CDR3 comprises 17 residues. Germline loops: CDR1 ENHRY, CDR2 SYGVKD. The CDR3 sequence: CAISAHNPRGSTTEAFF. The DNA for the CDR3 is TGTGCCATCAGTGCTCACAACCCCAGGGGTAGTACCACTGAAGCTTTCTTT.

This clone was recorded only once. The J gene is TRBJ1-4, the V gene TRBV5-1, with TRBD1 matching over 9 bases. The CDR3 spans 15 residues. V was pared by 4 bases and J by 7 bases, with 8 bases of the junction left unmatched. In germline, CDR1 is SGHRS, CDR2 YFSETQ. CDR3 DNA sequence: TGCGCCAGCAGCCCTTTACAGGGGGCGGGTGAAAAACTGTTTTTT. Translation gives CASSPLQGAGEKLFF.

The J gene is TRBJ2-7, the V gene TRBV19; D is perhaps TRBD1 (6 bases). Trimming shortened V by 5 bases and J by 6 bases, and 20 bases separated the two germline ends. This CDR3 has 15 residues. The V gene's germline CDR1 is LNHDA and CDR2 SQIVND (reference sequence). The CDR3 sequence is CASSPPGADRSEQYF. CDR3 in DNA: TGTGCCAGTAGTCCCCCCGGGGCCGACAGGAGCGAGCAGTACTTC.

The chain couples TRBV7-8 to TRBJ2-2, with D perhaps TRBD1 (6 bases). Trimming stripped 3 bases from V and 0 bases from J, with 17 bases between. Germline CDR1 SGHVS, CDR2 FQNEAQ. This CDR3 is 18 amino acids long. DNA for the CDR3: TGTGCCAGCAGCTTTAGGGGGTGGGGGTCATCGAACACCGGGGAGCTGTTTTTT. Protein: CASSFRGWGSSNTGELFF. Drawing the rest from reference TRBV7-8 and TRBJ2-2, the complete variable domain is GAGVSQSPRYKVAKRGQDVALRCDPISGHVSLFWYQQALGQGPEFLTYFQNEAQLDKSGLPSDRFFAERPEGSVSTLKIQRTQQEDSAVYLCASSFRGWGSSNTGELFFGEGSRLTVL.

The chain has TRBV7-2 and TRBJ2-3; D not certain. The length of the CDR3 is 14 residues. With 4 bases removed from V and 2 bases from J, the gap between germline ends came to 10 bases. CDR1 SGHTA and CDR2 FQGNSA come from the germline V gene. CDR3 sequence (DNA): TGTGCCAGCAGCTCCCAACTATTCACAGATACGCAGTATTTT. Its translation: CASSSQLFTDTQYF.

The chain joins TRBV5-1 to TRBJ2-5; 7 bases fit TRBD2. J was trimmed by 5 bases and V by 7 bases; bases with no gene match: 11. The CDR3 consists of 14 residues. Germline assignment: CDR1 SGHRS and CDR2 YFSETQ. CDR3 in DNA: TGCGCCAGCTGCACTTGGGGGGGTGAGGAGACCCAGTACTTC. This sequence encodes CASCTWGGEETQYF.

CDR3 bases: TGTGCCAGCAGCATCTCCGGGACTAGGGAGGACGAGCAGTACTTC. Protein product: CASSISGTREDEQYF. The V call is TRBV9, the J call TRBJ2-7; 8 bases agree with TRBD2. From germline, CDR1 is SGDLS and CDR2 YYNGEE. V lost 4 bases and J lost 5; bases outside the gene matches: 11. CDR3 size: 15 residues. Looking up the rest from reference TRBV9 and TRBJ2-7 gives the full variable domain: DSGVTQTPKHLITATGQRVTLRCSPRSGDLSVYWYQQSLDQGLQFLIQYYNGEERAKGNILERFSAQQFPDLHSELNLSSLELGDSALYFCASSISGTREDEQYFGPGTRLTVT.